The present T cell receptor (beta chain) was sequenced within a study of OX40 agonist ivuxolimab in advanced cancers. Study-level background: With ivuxolimab, an agonistic anti-OX40 (CD134) antibody, patients were treated. With a range of roughly 20 to 85, age averaged about 58 years, and nearly 85% were male.

Profiled with immunoSEQ multiplex PCR; TCRdb holds only in-frame clones, not every one. The sample lists about 120,000 clones; 85% to 90% were seen once. Trimming left V 5 bases short and J 4 bases short, with 15 bases between. The germline V gene has CDR1 SGHAT and CDR2 FQNNGV. This CDR3 is 15 amino acids long. Concerning this clone: Its antigen remains unknown.

Study conclusions and caveats: Those patients achieving a partial response at 0.1-3.0 mg/kg showed among the lowest clonal expansion.

This TCR came from an adult with an advanced solid tumor such as melanoma, head and neck, liver or kidney cancer. Specimen: CD4+ or CD8+ T cells sorted from blood, collected in a trial of the OX40 agonist ivuxolimab. This chain connects TRBV11-2 to TRBJ1-5; possibly TRBD1 for D (6 bases). CDR3 sequence: CASSPLQGPNQPQHF. The CDR3 DNA follows: TGTGCCAGCAGCCCCTTACAGGGCCCTAATCAGCCCCAGCATTTT.